This TCR beta chain was sequenced in a study of radiotherapy plus CTLA-4 blockade in lung cancer. Study in general: Among patients, roughly 17% showed objective responses, and roughly 31% had disease control.

The CDR3 length is 15 residues. Trimming removed 1 base from V and 3 bases from J, with 13 bases in between. Germline V gene data show CDR1 as MGHRA and CDR2 as YSYEKL. TCRdb's copy holds only in-frame clones and misses some; the assay was immunoSEQ multiplex PCR. Among about 97,000 clones listed, approximately 74% were seen once. Material: peripheral blood, obtained from a patient treated with radiotherapy plus ipilimumab. The chain links TRBV4-1 to TRBJ2-7, with D maybe TRBD2 (5 bases). This clonotype originated in a human donor with non-small cell lung cancer who had a partial response to radiotherapy plus ipilimumab. Some clones in this sample may be carry-over from other donors' samples. CDR3 bases: TGCGCCAGCAGCCAAGGTATCAGTAGCGACTACGAGCAGTACTTC. Amino acid sequence: CASSQGISSDYEQYF.